A single sample gave rise to the 20 T cell receptor beta chains below, sequenced in a study of T cell changes during pregnancy in multiple sclerosis. Here immunoSEQ multiplex PCR was the method, and the copy in TCRdb shows in-frame clones only, minus some. In the table there are tens of thousands of clones, 90% of which are singletons. This specimen consisted of CD8+ T cells from peripheral blood mononuclear cells, obtained in the third trimester of pregnancy. Source of these receptors: a female donor with multiple sclerosis, enrolled in a pregnancy study.

The sample holds one count of this clone. The rearrangement links TRBV6-6 to TRBJ2-1; 7 bases fit TRBD2. The germline V gene has CDR1 MNHNY and CDR2 SVGAGI (reference sequence). There are 15 residues in the CDR3. J lost 5 bases, V lost 3 bases, and 7 bases had no gene match. The CDR3 region is CASSYVSSGNNEQFF. The CDR3, as DNA: TGTGCCAGCAGTTATGTTTCTAGCGGTAACAATGAGCAGTTCTTC.

This clone appeared once. V is TRBV28 and J is TRBJ2-7; 13 positions match TRBD2. The J segment lost 1 base and the V segment lost 4 bases, leaving 7 bases of the junction unmatched. The CDR3 is 17 residues long. Germline loops: CDR1 MDHEN, CDR2 SYDVKM. The CDR3 loop is CASSSPLLAGGSYEQYF. The CDR3 DNA reads as TGTGCCAGCAGTTCCCCACTACTAGCGGGAGGGTCCTACGAGCAGTACTTC.

V gene TRBV27 combines with J gene TRBJ2-7, with a weak D call TRBD1 (5 bases). Germline V CDR1 and CDR2: MNHEY, SMNVEV (reference sequence). The V end was cut by 5 bases, the J end by 3 bases, with 14 bases between. This CDR3 contains 14 residues. The CDR3 bases are TGTGCCAGCAGTCCGACACGACAGTACTACGAGCAGTACTTC. It specifies CASSPTRQYYEQYF.

The chain is built from TRBV11-2 and TRBJ2-1; the D gene is possibly TRBD2 (6 bases). Germline CDR1 SGHAT, CDR2 FQNNGV. Trimming stripped 0 bases from V and 5 bases from J, with 14 bases between. This CDR3 is built from 16 residues. CDR3 amino acids: CASSLESGWDDNEQFF. The CDR3, as DNA: TGTGCCAGCAGCTTAGAGAGCGGGTGGGACGACAATGAGCAGTTCTTC.

The genes are TRBV5-1 and TRBJ1-2; D gene uncertain. The germline gives CDR1 SGHRS, CDR2 YFSETQ. This CDR3 comprises 17 residues. V lost 2 bases and J lost 0, with 17 bases in between. In nucleotides, the CDR3 is TGCGCCAGCAGCTTCAACTATGAGGAACTATCTAACTATGGCTACACCTTC. Protein sequence: CASSFNYEELSNYGYTF.

The CDR3 DNA reads TGTGCCAGCAGTTTCACGGGGGGCGACTATGGCTACACCTTC. Its translation: CASSFTGGDYGYTF. The J gene is TRBJ1-2, the V gene TRBV27, with a possible D match to TRBD1 (6 bases). The CDR3 sequence is 14 residues long. Trimming cost V 3 bases and J 3 bases, with 11 bases left between them. Germline V gene data show CDR1 as MNHEY and CDR2 as SMNVEV (reference sequence).

V and J are TRBV21-1 and TRBJ2-1; TRBD2, the table's D call, lacks a check against the DNA. TRBV21-1 is an annotated pseudogene. The CDR3 sequence is 17 residues long. CDR3 protein: CASSKAFSGKPYNEQFF. CDR3 in DNA: TGTGCCAGCAGCAAAGCGTTTAGCGGGAAACCTTACAATGAGCAGTTCTTC.

The chain joins TRBV19 to TRBJ1-3; TRBD1 aligns across 7 bases. V trimming: 10 bases; J trimming: 0 bases; junction bases outside the gene matches: 6. CDR3 length: 14 amino acids. From germline, CDR1 is LNHDA and CDR2 SQIVND (reference sequence). CDR3 loop: CATRDRNSGNTIYF. Here the CDR3 DNA reads TGTGCCACTAGGGACAGAAACTCTGGAAACACCATATATTTT.

The chain joins TRBV7-9 to TRBJ2-1; 9 bases align to TRBD1. The CDR3 is 14 amino acids. Losses at the gene ends were 5 bases for V and 7 bases for J; bases not matched to a gene: 6. CDR1 and CDR2 (germline): SEHNR, FQNEAQ (reference sequence). The CDR3 bases are TGTGCCAGCAGCCTGACAGGGGGGGAGAATGAGCAGTTCTTC. Translation: CASSLTGGENEQFF.

V and J are TRBV2 and TRBJ1-6; D perhaps matches TRBD1 (6 bases). The CDR3 consists of 14 residues. CDR1 and CDR2 (germline): SNHLY, FYNNEI. Deletions cut 4 bases from V and 7 bases from J, with 11 bases between. DNA for the CDR3: TGTGCCAGCAGTGGGACAGCTAACAATTCACCCCTCCACTTT. Encoded protein: CASSGTANNSPLHF.

This clone was seen just once. V is TRBV7-9 and J is TRBJ2-7, with TRBD1 matching 9 bases. The CDR3 has 14 amino acids. Germline-derived CDR1 and CDR2 are SEHNR and FQNEAQ (reference sequence). V was clipped by 5 bases and J by 5 bases; unmatched bases: 7. The CDR3 loop reads CASSTVQGADEQYF. DNA for the CDR3: TGTGCCAGCAGCACAGTACAGGGGGCGGACGAGCAGTACTTC.

The chain carries TRBV7-8 and TRBJ2-3, with 7 positions matching TRBD1. The V gene end was trimmed by 5 bases and the J gene end by 1 base; junction bases not matched to a gene: 15. The CDR3 contains 18 residues. CDR1 is SGHVS and CDR2 is FQNEAQ in the germline V gene. CDR3 coding DNA: TGTGCCAGCAGCGACAGGGAAGGGAGTGAACGCCGCACAGATACGCAGTATTTT. Its protein is CASSDREGSERRTDTQYF.

This chain uses TRBV11-2 with TRBJ2-7, with 11 bases that match TRBD2. V lost 5 bases, J lost 4 bases, and 7 bases stayed unmatched. CDR3 length: 15 residues. The V gene's germline CDR1 is SGHAT and CDR2 FQNNGV. Here the CDR3 DNA reads TGTGCCAGCAGCCCTACGACTAGCGGGATTTACGAGCAGTACTTC. Its translation is CASSPTTSGIYEQYF.

J is TRBJ2-1 and V is TRBV28, with a possible D match to TRBD2 (6 bases). Germline V gene lookup returns CDR1 MDHEN and CDR2 SYDVKM. This CDR3 comprises 13 residues. The V and J ends lost 7 bases and 9 bases respectively, with 16 bases between them. The CDR3 DNA sequence: TGTGCCAGCACCCTAGCGCGGTGGAGTGAGCAGTTCTTC. Translation: CASTLARWSEQFF.

The V call is TRBV5-1, the J call TRBJ2-1; a weak D match, TRBD2 (6 bases). Germline lookup yields CDR1 SGHRS and CDR2 YFSETQ. The CDR3 runs to 13 residues. V lost 4 bases, J lost 5 bases, and 10 bases lay in between. The CDR3: CASSAGLHNEQFF. The CDR3 region has the DNA TGCGCCAGCAGCGCGGGACTGCACAATGAGCAGTTCTTC.

This chain joins TRBV28 and TRBJ2-1; possibly TRBD2 for D (5 bases). The V gene lost 8 bases and the J gene lost 4 bases, with 15 bases spanning the gap. Germline lookup yields CDR1 MDHEN and CDR2 SYDVKM. The CDR3 sequence is 14 residues long. The CDR3, as DNA: TGTGCCAGCGTAGCCCTTAGGGAGTACAATGAGCAGTTCTTC. This codes for CASVALREYNEQFF. The full variable domain, in which reference TRBV28 and TRBJ2-1 provide the parts outside the CDR3, is DVKVTQSSRYLVKRTGEKVFLECVQDMDHENMFWYRQDPGLGLRLIYFSYDVKMKEKGDIPEGYSVSREKKERFSLILESASTNQTSMYLCASVALREYNEQFFGPGTRLTVL.

The chain carries TRBV27 and TRBJ1-1; D call uncertain. The CDR3 contains 14 residues. Deletions cut 3 bases from V and 0 bases from J, with 8 bases between. The germline gives CDR1 MNHEY, CDR2 SMNVEV (reference sequence). The DNA for the CDR3 is TGTGCCAGCAGTTTGGCGGCCATGAACACTGAAGCTTTCTTT. Amino acids: CASSLAAMNTEAFF.

This clone was found once. The chain couples TRBV4-3 to TRBJ1-2; possible D gene TRBD1, 5 bases. This CDR3 has 17 amino acids. In germline, CDR1 is LGHNA, CDR2 YSLEER. The V end was cut by 0 bases, the J end by 4 bases, with 18 bases between. The CDR3 here is CASSQDGGGEGLYGYTF. The DNA for the CDR3 is TGCGCCAGCAGCCAAGATGGCGGGGGAGAGGGGCTCTATGGCTACACCTTC.

The rearrangement uses TRBV13 and TRBJ2-1; 8 positions agree with TRBD2. The CDR3 length is 15 residues. The germline gives CDR1 PRHDT, CDR2 FYEKMQ (reference sequence). Germline trimming cut 5 bases from V and 0 bases from J; bases unmatched to any gene: 3. The CDR3 bases are TGTGCCAGCAGCAAGAGCGGGAGCTCCTACAATGAGCAGTTCTTC. Protein product: CASSKSGSSYNEQFF.

The genes are TRBV10-3 and TRBJ2-7; 10 positions match TRBD1. The V and J ends lost 11 bases and 3 bases, in that order; junction bases with no gene match: 16. Looked up from germline, CDR1 is ENHRY and CDR2 is SYGVKD. The CDR3 spans 16 residues. This CDR3 is CAAGRARTGGGYEQYF. The CDR3 nucleotides read TGTGCCGCGGGAAGGGCCCGGACAGGGGGGGGCTACGAGCAGTACTTC.